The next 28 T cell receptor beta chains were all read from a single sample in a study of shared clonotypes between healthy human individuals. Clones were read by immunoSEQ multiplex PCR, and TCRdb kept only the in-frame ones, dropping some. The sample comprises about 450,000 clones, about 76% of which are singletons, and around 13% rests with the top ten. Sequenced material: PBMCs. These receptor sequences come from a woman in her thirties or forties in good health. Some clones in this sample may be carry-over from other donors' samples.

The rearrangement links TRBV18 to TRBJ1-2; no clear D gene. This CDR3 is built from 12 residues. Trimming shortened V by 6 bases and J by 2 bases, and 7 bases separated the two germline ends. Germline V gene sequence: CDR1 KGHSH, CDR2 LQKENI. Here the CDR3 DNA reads TGTGCCAGCTCCGACGTCAACTATGGCTACACCTTC. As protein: CASSDVNYGYTF.

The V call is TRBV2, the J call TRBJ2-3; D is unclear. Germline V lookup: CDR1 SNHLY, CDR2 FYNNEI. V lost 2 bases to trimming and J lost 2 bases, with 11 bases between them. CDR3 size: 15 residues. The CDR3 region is CASSEKRRVTDTQYF. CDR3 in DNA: TGTGCCAGCAGTGAAAAAAGACGCGTCACAGATACGCAGTATTTT.

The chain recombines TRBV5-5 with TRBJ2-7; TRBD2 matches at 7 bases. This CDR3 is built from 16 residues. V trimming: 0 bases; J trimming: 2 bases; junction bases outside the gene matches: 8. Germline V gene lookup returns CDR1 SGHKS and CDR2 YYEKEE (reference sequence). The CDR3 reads CASSLAGLADAYEQYF. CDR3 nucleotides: TGTGCCAGCAGCTTGGCGGGTCTAGCGGACGCCTACGAGCAGTACTTC.

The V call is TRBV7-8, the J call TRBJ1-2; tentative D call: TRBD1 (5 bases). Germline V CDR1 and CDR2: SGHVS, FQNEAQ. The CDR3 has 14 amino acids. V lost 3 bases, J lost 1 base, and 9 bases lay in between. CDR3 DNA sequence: TGTGCCAGCAGCTTTGGGGGAGATAACTATGGCTACACCTTC. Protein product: CASSFGGDNYGYTF.

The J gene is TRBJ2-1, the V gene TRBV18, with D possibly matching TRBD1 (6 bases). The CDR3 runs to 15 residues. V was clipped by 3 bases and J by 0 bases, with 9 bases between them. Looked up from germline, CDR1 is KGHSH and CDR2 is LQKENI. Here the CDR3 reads CASSPTGVSYNEQFF. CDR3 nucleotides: TGTGCCAGCTCACCGACAGGAGTCTCCTACAATGAGCAGTTCTTC.

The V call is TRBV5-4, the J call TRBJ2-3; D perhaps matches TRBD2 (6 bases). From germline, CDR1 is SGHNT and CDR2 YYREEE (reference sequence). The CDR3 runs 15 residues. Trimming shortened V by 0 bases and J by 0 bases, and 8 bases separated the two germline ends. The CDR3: CASSLDAGSTDTQYF. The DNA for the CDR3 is TGTGCCAGCAGCTTGGACGCGGGGAGCACAGATACGCAGTATTTT.

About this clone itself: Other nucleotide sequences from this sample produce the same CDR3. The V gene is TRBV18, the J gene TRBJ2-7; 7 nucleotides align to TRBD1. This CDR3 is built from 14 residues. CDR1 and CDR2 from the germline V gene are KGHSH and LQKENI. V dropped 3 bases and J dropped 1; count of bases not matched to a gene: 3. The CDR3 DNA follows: TGTGCCAGCTCACCCGGGACAGCATCCTACGAGCAGTACTTC. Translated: CASSPGTASYEQYF.

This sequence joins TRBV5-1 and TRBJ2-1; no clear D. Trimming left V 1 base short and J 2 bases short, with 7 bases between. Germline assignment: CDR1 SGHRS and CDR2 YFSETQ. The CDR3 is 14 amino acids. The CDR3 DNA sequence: TGCGCCAGCAGCTTGATGGGGACCTACAATGAGCAGTTCTTC. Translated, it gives CASSLMGTYNEQFF. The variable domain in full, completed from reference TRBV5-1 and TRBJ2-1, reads KAGVTQTPRYLIKTRGQQVTLSCSPISGHRSVSWYQQTPGQGLQFLFEYFSETQRNKGNFPGRFSGRQFSNSRSEMNVSTLELGDSALYLCASSLMGTYNEQFFGPGTRLTVL.

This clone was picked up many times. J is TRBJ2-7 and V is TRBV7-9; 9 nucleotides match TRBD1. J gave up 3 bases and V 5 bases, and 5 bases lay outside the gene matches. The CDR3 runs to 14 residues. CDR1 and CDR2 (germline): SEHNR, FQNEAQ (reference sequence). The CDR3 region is CASSRTGDFYEQYF. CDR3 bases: TGTGCCAGCAGCCGGACAGGGGATTTCTACGAGCAGTACTTC.

The DNA of the CDR3 is TGTGCCAGCAGCTTAGAAATAGCGGGAGGGTACAATGAGCAGTTCTTC. It translates to CASSLEIAGGYNEQFF. The chain links TRBV7-2 to TRBJ2-1; TRBD2 aligns across 11 bases. Per germline, CDR1 SGHTA and CDR2 FQGNSA. V shed 1 base and J 4 bases; nucleotides not matched to a gene: 3. The CDR3 contains 16 residues.

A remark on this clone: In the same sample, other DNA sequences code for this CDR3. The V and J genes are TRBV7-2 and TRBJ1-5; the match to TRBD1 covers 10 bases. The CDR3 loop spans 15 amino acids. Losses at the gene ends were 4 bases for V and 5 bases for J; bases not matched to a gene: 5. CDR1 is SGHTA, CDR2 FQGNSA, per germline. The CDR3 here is CASSSRTGGDQPQHF. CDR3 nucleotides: TGTGCCAGCAGCTCACGGACAGGGGGAGATCAGCCCCAGCATTTT.

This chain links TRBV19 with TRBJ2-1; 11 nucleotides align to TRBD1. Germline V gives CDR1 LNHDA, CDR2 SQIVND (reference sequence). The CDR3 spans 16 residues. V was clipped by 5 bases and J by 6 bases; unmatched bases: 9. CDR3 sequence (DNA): TGTGCCAGTAGTTCGGGGAGGACAGGGGGCTTCAATGAGCAGTTCTTC. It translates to CASSSGRTGGFNEQFF.

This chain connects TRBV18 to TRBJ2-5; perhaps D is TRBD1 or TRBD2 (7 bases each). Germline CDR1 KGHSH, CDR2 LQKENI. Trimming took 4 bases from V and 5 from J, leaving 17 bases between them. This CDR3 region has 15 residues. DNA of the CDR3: TGTGCCAGCTCACTGAGACAGGGAGCGGGGGAGACCCAGTACTTC. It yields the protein CASSLRQGAGETQYF. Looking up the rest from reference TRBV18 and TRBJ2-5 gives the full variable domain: NAGVMQNPRHLVRRRGQEARLRCSPMKGHSHVYWYRQLPEEGLKFMVYLQKENIIDESGMPKERFSAEFPKEGPSILRIQQVVRGDSAAYFCASSLRQGAGETQYFGPGTRLLVL.

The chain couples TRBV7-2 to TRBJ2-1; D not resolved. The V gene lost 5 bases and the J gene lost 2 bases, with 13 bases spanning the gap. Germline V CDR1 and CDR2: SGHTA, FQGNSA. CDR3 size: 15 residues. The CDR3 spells CASSPSVGAYNEQFF. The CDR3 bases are TGTGCCAGCAGCCCCTCAGTGGGTGCCTACAATGAGCAGTTCTTC.

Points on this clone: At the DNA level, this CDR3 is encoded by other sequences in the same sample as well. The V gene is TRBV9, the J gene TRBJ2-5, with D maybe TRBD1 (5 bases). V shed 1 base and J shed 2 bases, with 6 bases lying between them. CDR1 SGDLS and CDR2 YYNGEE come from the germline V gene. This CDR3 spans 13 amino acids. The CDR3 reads CASSVSGQETQYF. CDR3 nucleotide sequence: TGTGCCAGCAGCGTATCAGGGCAAGAGACCCAGTACTTC.

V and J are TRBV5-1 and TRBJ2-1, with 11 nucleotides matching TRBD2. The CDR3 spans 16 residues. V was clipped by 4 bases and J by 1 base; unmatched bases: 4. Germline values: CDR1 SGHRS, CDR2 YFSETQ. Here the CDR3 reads CASSRIAGGSYNEQFF. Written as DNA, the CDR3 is TGCGCCAGCAGCCGAATAGCGGGAGGGTCCTACAATGAGCAGTTCTTC.

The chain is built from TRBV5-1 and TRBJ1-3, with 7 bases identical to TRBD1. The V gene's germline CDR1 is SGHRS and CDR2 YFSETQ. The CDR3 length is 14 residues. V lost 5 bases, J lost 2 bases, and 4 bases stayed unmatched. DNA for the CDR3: TGCGCCAGCAGGATGACAGGGACTGGAAACACCATATATTTT. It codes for CASRMTGTGNTIYF. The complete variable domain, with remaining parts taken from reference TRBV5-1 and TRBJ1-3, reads KAGVTQTPRYLIKTRGQQVTLSCSPISGHRSVSWYQQTPGQGLQFLFEYFSETQRNKGNFPGRFSGRQFSNSRSEMNVSTLELGDSALYLCASRMTGTGNTIYFGEGSWLTVV.

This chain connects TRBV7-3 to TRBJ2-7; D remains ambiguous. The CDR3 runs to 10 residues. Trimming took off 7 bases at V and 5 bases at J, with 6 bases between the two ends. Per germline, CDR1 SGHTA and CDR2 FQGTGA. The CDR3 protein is CASIPHEQYF. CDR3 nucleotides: TGTGCCAGCATACCCCACGAGCAGTACTTC.

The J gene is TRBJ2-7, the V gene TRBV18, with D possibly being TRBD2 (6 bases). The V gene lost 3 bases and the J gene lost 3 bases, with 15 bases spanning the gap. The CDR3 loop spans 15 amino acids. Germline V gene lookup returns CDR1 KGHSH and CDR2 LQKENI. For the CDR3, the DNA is TGTGCCAGCTCACCGCGGGGCCCAGTGATCTACGAGCAGTACTTC. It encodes CASSPRGPVIYEQYF.

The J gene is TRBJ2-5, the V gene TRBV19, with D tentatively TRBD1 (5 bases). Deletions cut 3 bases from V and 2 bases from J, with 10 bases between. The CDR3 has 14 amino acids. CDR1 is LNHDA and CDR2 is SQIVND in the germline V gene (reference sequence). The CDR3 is CASSIGHVQETQYF. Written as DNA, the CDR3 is TGTGCCAGTAGTATTGGACACGTACAAGAGACCCAGTACTTC.

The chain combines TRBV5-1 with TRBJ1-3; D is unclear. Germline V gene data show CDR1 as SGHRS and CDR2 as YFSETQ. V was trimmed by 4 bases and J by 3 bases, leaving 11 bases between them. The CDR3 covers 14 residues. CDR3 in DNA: TGCGCCAGCAGCATTGCGACCGGTGGAAACACCATATATTTT. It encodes CASSIATGGNTIYF.

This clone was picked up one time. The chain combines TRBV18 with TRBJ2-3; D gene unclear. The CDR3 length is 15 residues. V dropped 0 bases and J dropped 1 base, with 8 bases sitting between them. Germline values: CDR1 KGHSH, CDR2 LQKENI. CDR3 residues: CASSPPSDGTDTQYF. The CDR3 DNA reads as TGTGCCAGCTCACCACCTAGTGACGGCACAGATACGCAGTATTTT.

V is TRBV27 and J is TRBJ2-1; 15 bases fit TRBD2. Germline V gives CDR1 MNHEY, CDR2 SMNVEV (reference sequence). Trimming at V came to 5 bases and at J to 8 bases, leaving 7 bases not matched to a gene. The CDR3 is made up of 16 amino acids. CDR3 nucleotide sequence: TGTGCCAGCAGTCCGGGGACTAGCGGGAGGTACCATGAGCAGTTCTTC. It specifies CASSPGTSGRYHEQFF.

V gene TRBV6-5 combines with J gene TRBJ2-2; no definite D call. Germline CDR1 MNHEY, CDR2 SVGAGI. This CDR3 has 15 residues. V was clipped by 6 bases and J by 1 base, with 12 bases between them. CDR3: CASRGGRKNTGELFF. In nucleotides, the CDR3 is TGTGCCAGCAGGGGTGGGCGGAAGAACACCGGGGAGCTGTTTTTT.

Here the CDR3 DNA reads TGCGCCAGCAGCCATTACAGGACAGGGAGGTTGGGGGAGCTGTTTTTT. It specifies CASSHYRTGRLGELFF. The gene calls are TRBV4-1 and TRBJ2-2; 8 positions agree with TRBD1. The CDR3 loop spans 16 amino acids. In germline, CDR1 is MGHRA, CDR2 YSYEKL. V trimming: 3 bases; J trimming: 8 bases; junction bases outside the gene matches: 11.

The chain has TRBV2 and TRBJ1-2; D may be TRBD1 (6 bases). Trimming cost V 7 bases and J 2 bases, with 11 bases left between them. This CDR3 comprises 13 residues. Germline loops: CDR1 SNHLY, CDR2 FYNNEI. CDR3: CASKTGQNYGYTF. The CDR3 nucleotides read TGTGCCAGCAAAACAGGACAGAACTATGGCTACACCTTC.

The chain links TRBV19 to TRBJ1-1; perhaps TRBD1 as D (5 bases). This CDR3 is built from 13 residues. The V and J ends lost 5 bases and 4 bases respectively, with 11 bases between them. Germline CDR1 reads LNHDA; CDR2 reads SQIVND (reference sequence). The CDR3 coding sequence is TGTGCCAGTAGTGAGGGGCGTCTCACTGAAGCTTTCTTT. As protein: CASSEGRLTEAFF.

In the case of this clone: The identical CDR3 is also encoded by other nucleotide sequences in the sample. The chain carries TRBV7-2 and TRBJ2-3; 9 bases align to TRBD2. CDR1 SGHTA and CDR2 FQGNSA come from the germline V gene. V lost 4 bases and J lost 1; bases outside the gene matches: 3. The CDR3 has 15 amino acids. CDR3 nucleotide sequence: TGTGCCAGCAGCTCTAGGACTAGCGGCACAGATACGCAGTATTTT. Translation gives CASSSRTSGTDTQYF.